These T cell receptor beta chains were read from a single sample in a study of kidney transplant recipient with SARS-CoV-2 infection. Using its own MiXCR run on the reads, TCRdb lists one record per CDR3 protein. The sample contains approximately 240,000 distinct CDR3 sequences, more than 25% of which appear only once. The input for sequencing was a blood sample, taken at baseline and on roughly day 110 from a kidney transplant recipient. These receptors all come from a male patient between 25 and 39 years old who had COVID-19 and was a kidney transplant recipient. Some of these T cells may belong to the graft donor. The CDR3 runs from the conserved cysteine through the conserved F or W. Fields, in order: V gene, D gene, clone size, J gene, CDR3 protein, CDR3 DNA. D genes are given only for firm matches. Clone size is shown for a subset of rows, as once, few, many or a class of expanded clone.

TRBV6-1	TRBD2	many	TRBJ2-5	CASSEDSGRLETQYF	TGTGCCAGCAGTGAGGATAGCGGGAGACTGGAGACCCAGTACTTC
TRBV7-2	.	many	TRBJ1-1	CASSSGGGDNTEAFF	TGTGCCAGCAGCTCAGGCGGAGGGGATAACACTGAAGCTTTCTTT
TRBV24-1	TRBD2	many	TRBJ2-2	CATSDTGTSVTGELFF	TGTGCCACCAGTGACACCGGGACTAGCGTTACCGGGGAGCTGTTTTTT
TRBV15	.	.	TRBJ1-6	CATSDGHSPLHF	TGTGCCACCAGTGATGGCCATTCACCCCTCCACTTT
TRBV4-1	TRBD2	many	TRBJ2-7	CASSQVRAGVSYEQYF	TGCGCCAGCAGCCAAGTTAGGGCGGGAGTCTCTTACGAGCAGTACTTC
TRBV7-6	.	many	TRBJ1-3	CASSFTRSGNTIYF	TGTGCCAGCAGCTTCACAAGATCTGGAAACACCATATATTTT
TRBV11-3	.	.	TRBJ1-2	CASSWAFDLGKTYGYTF	TGTGCCAGCAGCTGGGCCTTCGATCTCGGAAAGACCTATGGCTACACCTTC
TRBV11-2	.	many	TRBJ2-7	CASSLERSALLFYEQYF	TGTGCCAGCAGCTTAGAAAGGTCGGCACTCCTCTTTTACGAGCAGTACTTC
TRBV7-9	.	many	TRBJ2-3	CASSPRIRGASTDTQYF	TGTGCCAGCAGCCCCCGAATAAGGGGGGCTAGCACAGATACGCAGTATTTT
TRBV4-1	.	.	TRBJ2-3	CASSRGTVADTQYF	TGCGCCAGCAGCCGCGGGACAGTCGCAGATACGCAGTATTTT
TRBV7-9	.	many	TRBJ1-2	CASSEPQGMGYTF	TGTGCCAGCAGCGAACCACAGGGAATGGGCTACACCTTC
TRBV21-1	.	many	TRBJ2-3	CASSLYLATVMQDTQYF	TGTGCCAGCAGTCTTTATTTAGCTACAGTCATGCAAGATACGCAGTATTTT
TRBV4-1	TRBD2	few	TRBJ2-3	CASSRETSDPTDTQYF	TGCGCCAGCAGCCGGGAGACTAGCGACCCCACAGATACGCAGTATTTT
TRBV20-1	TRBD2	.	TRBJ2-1	CSARTQMASGNHNEQFF	TGCAGTGCTAGAACCCAAATGGCTAGCGGGAACCACAATGAGCAGTTCTTC
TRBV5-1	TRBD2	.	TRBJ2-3	CASSGGGLAADTQYF	TGCGCCAGCAGCGGAGGGGGACTAGCTGCAGATACGCAGTATTTT
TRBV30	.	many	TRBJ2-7	CAWSMDTSYEQYF	TGTGCCTGGAGTATGGACACCTCCTACGAGCAGTACTTC
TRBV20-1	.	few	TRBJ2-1	CSARDNRKTGVEQFF	TGCAGTGCTAGAGACAACCGCAAGACGGGGGTGGAGCAGTTCTTC
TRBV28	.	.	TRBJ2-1	CASSLPKGAASSYSEQFF	TGTGCCAGCAGTTTACCCAAAGGGGCGGCAAGCTCCTACAGTGAGCAGTTCTTC
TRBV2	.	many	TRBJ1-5	CASNIGGPGNQPQHF	TGTGCCAGCAACATAGGAGGGCCGGGCAATCAGCCCCAGCATTTT
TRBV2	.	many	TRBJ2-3	CASQRNRNTDTQYF	TGTGCCAGTCAGAGGAACAGGAACACAGATACGCAGTATTTT
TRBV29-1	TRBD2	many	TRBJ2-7	CSVELDPAGVGEQYF	TGCAGCGTTGAGTTGGATCCAGCGGGAGTGGGGGAGCAGTACTTC
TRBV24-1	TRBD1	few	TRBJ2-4	CATSDSSDRDGIQYF	TGTGCCACCAGTGATTCGTCGGACAGGGACGGCATTCAGTACTTC
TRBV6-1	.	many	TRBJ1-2	CASSEFLECRKTYGYTF	TGTGCCAGCAGTGAATTTTTGGAATGTAGAAAGACCTATGGCTACACCTTC
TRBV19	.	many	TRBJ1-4	CASSITEKLFF	TGTGCCAGTAGTATTACAGAAAAACTGTTTTTT
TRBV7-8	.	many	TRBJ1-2	CASSLSAFTRKTYGYTF	TGTGCCAGCAGCCTTAGCGCGTTTACCCGAAAGACCTATGGCTACACCTTC
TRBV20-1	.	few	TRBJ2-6	CSSQGSGANVLTF	TGCAGTTCTCAGGGCTCTGGGGCCAACGTCCTGACTTTC
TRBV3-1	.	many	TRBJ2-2	CASSVTTPISGLTGELFF	TGTGCCAGCAGCGTTACCACTCCCATTTCAGGCTTGACCGGGGAGCTGTTTTTT
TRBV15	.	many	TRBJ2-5	CATSRDIGGWAQYF	TGTGCCACCAGCAGAGATATCGGCGGGTGGGCCCAGTACTTC
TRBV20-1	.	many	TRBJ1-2	CSAGSGVGYTF	TGCAGTGCTGGATCAGGGGTGGGCTACACCTTC
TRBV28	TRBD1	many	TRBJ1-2	CASSVPGQGSGYTF	TGTGCCAGCAGTGTTCCGGGACAGGGATCTGGCTACACCTTC